The T cell receptor beta chain under discussion was sequenced for a study of T cells in women clearing cervical HPV infection. CDR1 and CDR2 from the germline V gene are SGHAT and FQNNGV. This CDR3 spans 12 amino acids. Here immunoSEQ multiplex PCR was the method, and the copy in TCRdb shows in-frame clones only, minus some. The ten top clones account for around 11%, within a sample of some 16,000 clones. About this clone: The read is 3 residues too short to cover the CDR3 end, so that end is filled in from the germline J gene.

This clonotype originated in a woman between 18 and 70 years old with a cervical HPV16 infection that either progressed to CIN3+ or cleared (not recorded which). The chain couples TRBV11-2 to TRBJ2-4, with a possible D match to TRBD1 (5 bases). Material for sequencing was blood buffy coat. The CDR3 DNA, read in part, is TGTGCCAGCAGCTTAGGACAGACTATT. This translates into CASSLGQTI. The CDR3 in full is CASSLGQTIQYF.